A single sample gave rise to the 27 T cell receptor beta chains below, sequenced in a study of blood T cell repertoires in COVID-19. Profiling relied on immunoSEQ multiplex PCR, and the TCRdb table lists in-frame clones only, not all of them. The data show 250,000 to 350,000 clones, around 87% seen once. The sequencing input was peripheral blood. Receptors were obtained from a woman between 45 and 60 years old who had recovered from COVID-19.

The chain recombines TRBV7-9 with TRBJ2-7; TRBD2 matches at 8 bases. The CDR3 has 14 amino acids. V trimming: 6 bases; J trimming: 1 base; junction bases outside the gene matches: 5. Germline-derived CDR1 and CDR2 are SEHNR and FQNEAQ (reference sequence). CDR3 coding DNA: TGTGCCAGCAGTTTTAGCGGGGCTTCCTACGAGCAGTACTTC. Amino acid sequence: CASSFSGASYEQYF.

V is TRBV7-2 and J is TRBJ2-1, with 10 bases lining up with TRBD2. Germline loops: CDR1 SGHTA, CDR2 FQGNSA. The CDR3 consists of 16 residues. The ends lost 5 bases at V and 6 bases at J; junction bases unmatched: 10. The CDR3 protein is CASSPEAGGPVNEQFF. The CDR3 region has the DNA TGTGCCAGCAGCCCAGAAGCGGGGGGGCCGGTCAATGAGCAGTTCTTC. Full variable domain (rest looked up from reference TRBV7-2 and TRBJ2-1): GAGVSQSPSNKVTEKGKDVELRCDPISGHTALYWYRQSLGQGLEFLIYFQGNSAPDKSGLPSDRFSAERTGGSVSTLTIQRTQQEDSAVYLCASSPEAGGPVNEQFFGPGTRLTVL.

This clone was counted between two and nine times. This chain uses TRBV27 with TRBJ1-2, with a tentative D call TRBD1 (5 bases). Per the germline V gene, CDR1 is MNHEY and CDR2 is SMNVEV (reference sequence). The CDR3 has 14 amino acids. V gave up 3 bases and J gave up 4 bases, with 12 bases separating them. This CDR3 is CASSLGSTVYGYTF. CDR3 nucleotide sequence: TGTGCCAGCAGTTTGGGGTCGACAGTCTATGGCTACACCTTC.

The CDR3 coding sequence is TGTGCCAGCAGTTTTCGTAGGGGAACGGGCTACGAGCAGTACTTC. It translates to CASSFRRGTGYEQYF. The chain uses TRBV27 and TRBJ2-7; tentative D call: TRBD1 (5 bases). V was shortened by 3 bases and J by 3 bases, with 15 bases between the two germline ends. This CDR3 is built from 15 residues. In germline, CDR1 is MNHEY, CDR2 SMNVEV (reference sequence).

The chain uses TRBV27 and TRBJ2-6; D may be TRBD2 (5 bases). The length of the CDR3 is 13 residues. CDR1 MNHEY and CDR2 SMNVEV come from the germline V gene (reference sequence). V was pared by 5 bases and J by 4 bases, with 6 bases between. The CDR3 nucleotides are TGTGCCAGCAGTCCGGGAGGGGCCAACGTCCTGACTTTC. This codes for CASSPGGANVLTF.

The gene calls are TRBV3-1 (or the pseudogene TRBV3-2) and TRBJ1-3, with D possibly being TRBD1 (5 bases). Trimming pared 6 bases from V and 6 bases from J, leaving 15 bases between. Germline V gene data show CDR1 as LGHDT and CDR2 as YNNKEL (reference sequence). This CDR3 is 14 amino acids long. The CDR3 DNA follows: TGTGCCAGCAGTTTCAGGGTCGGTTTAAACACCATATATTTT. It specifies CASSFRVGLNTIYF.

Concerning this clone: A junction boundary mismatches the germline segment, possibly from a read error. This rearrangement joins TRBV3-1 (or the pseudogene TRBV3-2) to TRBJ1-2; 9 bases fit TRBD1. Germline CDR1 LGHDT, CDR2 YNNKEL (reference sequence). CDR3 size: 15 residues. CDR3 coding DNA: TGTGCCAGCAGTCAAGTCGGGGACAGGGCCTATGGCTACACCTTC. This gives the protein CASSQVGDRAYGYTF.

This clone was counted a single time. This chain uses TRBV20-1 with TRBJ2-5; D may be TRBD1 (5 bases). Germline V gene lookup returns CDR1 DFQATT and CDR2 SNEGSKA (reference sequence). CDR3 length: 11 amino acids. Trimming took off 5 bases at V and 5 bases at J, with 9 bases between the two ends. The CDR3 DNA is TGCAGTGCTGGGGCGTCGGAGACCCAGTACTTC. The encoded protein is CSAGASETQYF.

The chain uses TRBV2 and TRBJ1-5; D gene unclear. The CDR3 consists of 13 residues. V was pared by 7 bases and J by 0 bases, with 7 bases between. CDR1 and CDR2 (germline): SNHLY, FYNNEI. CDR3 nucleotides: TGTGCCAGCACAAGAGATAGCAATCAGCCCCAGCATTTT. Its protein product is CASTRDSNQPQHF.

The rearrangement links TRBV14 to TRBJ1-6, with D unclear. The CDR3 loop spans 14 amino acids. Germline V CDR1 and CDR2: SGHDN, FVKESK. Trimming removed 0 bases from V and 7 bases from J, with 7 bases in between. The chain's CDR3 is CASSQESKNSPLHF. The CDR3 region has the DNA TGTGCCAGCAGCCAAGAGTCCAAAAATTCACCCCTCCACTTT.

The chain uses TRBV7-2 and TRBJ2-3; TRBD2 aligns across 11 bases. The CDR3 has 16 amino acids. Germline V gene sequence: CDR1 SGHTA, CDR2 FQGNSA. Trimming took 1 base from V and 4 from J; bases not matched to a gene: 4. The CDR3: CASSLVAGGSPDTQYF. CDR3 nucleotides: TGTGCCAGCAGCTTAGTAGCGGGAGGGTCCCCAGATACGCAGTATTTT.

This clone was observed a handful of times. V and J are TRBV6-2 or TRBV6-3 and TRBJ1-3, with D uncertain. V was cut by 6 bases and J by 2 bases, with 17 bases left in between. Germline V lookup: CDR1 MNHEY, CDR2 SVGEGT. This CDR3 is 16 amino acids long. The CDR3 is CASSRTQASTGNTIYF. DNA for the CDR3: TGTGCCAGCAGCCGTACGCAGGCGTCCACTGGAAACACCATATATTTT.

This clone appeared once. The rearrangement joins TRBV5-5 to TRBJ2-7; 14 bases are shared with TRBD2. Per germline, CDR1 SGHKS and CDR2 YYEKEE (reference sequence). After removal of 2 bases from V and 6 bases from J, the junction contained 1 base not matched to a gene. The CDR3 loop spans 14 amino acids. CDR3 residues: CASSFGLAGGEQYF. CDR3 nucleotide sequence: TGTGCCAGCAGCTTCGGACTAGCGGGAGGCGAGCAGTACTTC.

The CDR3 sequence is CASSQDSSGRGGYNEQFF. In DNA, the CDR3 is TGTGCCAGCAGCCAAGATTCTAGCGGGAGAGGAGGGTACAATGAGCAGTTCTTC. The chain links TRBV3-1 (or the pseudogene TRBV3-2) to TRBJ2-1; 10 bases are shared with TRBD2. The CDR3 is 18 amino acids. The J segment lost 4 bases and the V segment lost 0 bases, leaving 9 bases of the junction unmatched. The germline V gene has CDR1 LGHDT and CDR2 YNNKEL (reference sequence).

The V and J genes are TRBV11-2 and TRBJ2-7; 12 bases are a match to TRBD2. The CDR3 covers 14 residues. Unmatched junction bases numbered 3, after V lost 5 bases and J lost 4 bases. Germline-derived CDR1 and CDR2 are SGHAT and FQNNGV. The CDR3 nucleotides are TGTGCCAGCAGCCCACTAGCGGGAGGATACGAGCAGTACTTC. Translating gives CASSPLAGGYEQYF.

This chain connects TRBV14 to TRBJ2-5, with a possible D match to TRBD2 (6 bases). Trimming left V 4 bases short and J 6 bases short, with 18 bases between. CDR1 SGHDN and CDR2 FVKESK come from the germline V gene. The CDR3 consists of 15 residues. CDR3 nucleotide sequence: TGTGCCAGCAGCCTTCTATCCGGGGGTCAACAGACCCAGTACTTC. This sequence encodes CASSLLSGGQQTQYF.

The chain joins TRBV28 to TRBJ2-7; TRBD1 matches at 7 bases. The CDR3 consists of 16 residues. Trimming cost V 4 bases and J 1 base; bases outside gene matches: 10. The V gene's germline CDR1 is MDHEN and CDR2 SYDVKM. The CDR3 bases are TGTGCCAGCAGTTCCATCGACAGGGCTCGGTCCTACGAGCAGTACTTC. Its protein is CASSSIDRARSYEQYF.

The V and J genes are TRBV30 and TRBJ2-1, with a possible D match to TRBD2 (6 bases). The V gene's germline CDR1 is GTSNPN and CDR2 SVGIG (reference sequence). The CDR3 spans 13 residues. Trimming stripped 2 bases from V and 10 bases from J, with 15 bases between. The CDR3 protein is CAWSTLLGGEQFF. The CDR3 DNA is TGTGCCTGGAGTACCCTTTTGGGAGGCGAGCAGTTCTTC. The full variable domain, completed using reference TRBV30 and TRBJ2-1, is SQTIHQWPATLVQPVGSPLSLECTVEGTSNPNLYWYRQAAGRGLQLLFYSVGIGQISSEVPQNLSASRPQDRQFILSSKKLLLSDSGFYLCAWSTLLGGEQFFGPGTRLTVL.

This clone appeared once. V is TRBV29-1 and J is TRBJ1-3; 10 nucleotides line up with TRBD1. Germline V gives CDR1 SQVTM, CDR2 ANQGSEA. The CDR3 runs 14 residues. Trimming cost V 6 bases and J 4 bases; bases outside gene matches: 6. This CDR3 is CSVRDRGQGNTIYF. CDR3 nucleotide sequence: TGCAGCGTCCGTGACAGGGGGCAAGGAAACACCATATATTTT.

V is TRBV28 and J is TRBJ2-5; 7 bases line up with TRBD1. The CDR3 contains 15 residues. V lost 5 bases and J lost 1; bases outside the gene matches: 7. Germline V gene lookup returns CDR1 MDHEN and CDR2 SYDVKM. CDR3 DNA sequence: TGTGCCAGCAGTCTTGAGGGGGCGCCCCAAGAGACCCAGTACTTC. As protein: CASSLEGAPQETQYF.

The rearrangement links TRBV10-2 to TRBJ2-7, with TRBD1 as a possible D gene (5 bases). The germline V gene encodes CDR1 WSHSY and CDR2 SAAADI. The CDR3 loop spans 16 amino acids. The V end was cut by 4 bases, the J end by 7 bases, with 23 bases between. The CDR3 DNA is TGCGCCAGCAGTGGTCTACAGGATGCCTCTGGTGGGGAGCAGTACTTC. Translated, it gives CASSGLQDASGGEQYF.

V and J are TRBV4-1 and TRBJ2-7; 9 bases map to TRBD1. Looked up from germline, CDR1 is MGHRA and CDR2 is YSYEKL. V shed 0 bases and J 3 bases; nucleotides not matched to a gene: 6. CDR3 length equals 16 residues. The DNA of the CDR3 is TGCGCCAGCAGCCAAGAAGGGACAGGGAGATTCTACGAGCAGTACTTC. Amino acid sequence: CASSQEGTGRFYEQYF.

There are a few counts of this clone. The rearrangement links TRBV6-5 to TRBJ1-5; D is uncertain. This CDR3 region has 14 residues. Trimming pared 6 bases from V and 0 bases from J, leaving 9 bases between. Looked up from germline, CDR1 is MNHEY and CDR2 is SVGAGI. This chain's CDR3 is CASSSLYSNQPQHF. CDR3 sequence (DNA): TGTGCCAGCAGCTCCCTCTATAGCAATCAGCCCCAGCATTTT.

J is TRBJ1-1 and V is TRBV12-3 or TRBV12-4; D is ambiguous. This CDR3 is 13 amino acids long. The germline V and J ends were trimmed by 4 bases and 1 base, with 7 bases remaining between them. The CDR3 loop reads CASSWYTNTEAFF. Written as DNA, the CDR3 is TGTGCCAGCAGTTGGTACACGAACACTGAAGCTTTCTTT.

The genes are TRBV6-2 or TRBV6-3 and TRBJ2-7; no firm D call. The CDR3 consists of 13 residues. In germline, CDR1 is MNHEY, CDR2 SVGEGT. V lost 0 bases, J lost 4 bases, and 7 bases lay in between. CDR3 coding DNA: TGTGCCAGCAGTTACTCGCCAGATTACGAGCAGTACTTC. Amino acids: CASSYSPDYEQYF.

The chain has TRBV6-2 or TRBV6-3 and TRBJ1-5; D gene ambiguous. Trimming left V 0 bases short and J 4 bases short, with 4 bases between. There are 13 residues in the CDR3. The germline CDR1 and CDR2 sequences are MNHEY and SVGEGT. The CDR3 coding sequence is TGTGCCAGCAGTTACTCCTTGAATCAGCCCCAGCATTTT. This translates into CASSYSLNQPQHF.

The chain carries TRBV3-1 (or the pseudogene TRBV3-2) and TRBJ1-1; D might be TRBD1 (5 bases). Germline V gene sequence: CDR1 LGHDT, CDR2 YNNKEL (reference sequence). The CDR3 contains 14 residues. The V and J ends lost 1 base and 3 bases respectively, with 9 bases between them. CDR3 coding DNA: TGTGCCAGCAGCCAAGCCTCGACAGACACTGAAGCTTTCTTT. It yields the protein CASSQASTDTEAFF.